The 3 T cell receptor beta chains presented below share a single source sample, sequenced in a study of cytotoxic CD8 clonotypes in ibrutinib-treated CLL. The assay was immunoSEQ multiplex PCR, and TCRdb's table has in-frame clones only and misses some. Of approximately 12,000 clones detected, around two thirds appear once; the ten largest clones hold approximately 24%. Sequencing used PBMCs, obtained before ibrutinib treatment. These receptors were taken from a human donor with chronic lymphocytic leukemia.

This clone came up a few times. The gene calls are TRBV6-5 and TRBJ1-1; 7 bases agree with TRBD1. Germline V gives CDR1 MNHEY, CDR2 SVGAGI. The CDR3 is made up of 13 amino acids. Unmatched junction bases numbered 3, after V lost 5 bases and J lost 3 bases. In DNA form, the CDR3 reads TGTGCCAGCAGTCGACAGGGTGACACTGAAGCTTTCTTT. Encoded protein: CASSRQGDTEAFF.

The chain links TRBV28 to TRBJ1-2; 8 nucleotides line up with TRBD1. CDR3 size: 14 residues. The ends lost 5 bases at V and 4 bases at J; junction bases unmatched: 6. CDR1 is MDHEN and CDR2 is SYDVKM in the germline V gene. CDR3 amino acids: CASSPGGAGYGYTF. DNA of the CDR3: TGTGCCAGCAGTCCAGGGGGCGCTGGCTATGGCTACACCTTC.

J is TRBJ2-1 and V is TRBV19, with D tentatively TRBD1 or TRBD2 (6 bases each). The CDR3 is 14 amino acids. The germline V gene encodes CDR1 LNHDA and CDR2 SQIVND (reference sequence). The V and J ends lost 7 bases and 0 bases respectively, with 10 bases between them. DNA for the CDR3: TGTGCCAGTAAACAGGGACTCTCCTACAATGAGCAGTTCTTC. This codes for CASKQGLSYNEQFF.